This T cell receptor beta chain was documented in a study of blood T cell repertoires in COVID-19. CDR1 and CDR2 from the germline V gene are SNHLY and FYNNEI. The CDR3 has 15 residues. J lost 8 bases, V lost 1 base, and 8 bases had no gene match. Assay: immunoSEQ multiplex PCR; the TCRdb copy retains only in-frame clones and omits some. Of almost 250,000 clones in the sample, 70% to 90% were seen once. The age range of participants was roughly 18 to 90 years, with residence in about two dozen US areas. Recovery among Cohort 3 donors was established by two negative PCRs, clearance, or symptom resolution.

The sample consisted of PBMCs or T cells enriched from blood (not recorded which). The clonotype originates from a woman in her forties or fifties who had recovered from COVID-19. The chain has TRBV2 and TRBJ2-1, with TRBD2 matching over 7 bases. CDR3 region: CASSEGWGREDEQFF. CDR3 coding DNA: TGTGCCAGCAGTGAAGGTTGGGGTCGGGAGGATGAGCAGTTCTTC.